Below, one T cell receptor (beta chain) is given with its context. Its matching antigen is unknown. This CDR3 is built from 14 residues. From germline, CDR1 is SEHNR and CDR2 FQNEAQ (reference sequence). The V gene lost 5 bases and the J gene lost 0 bases, with 7 bases spanning the gap. Method: immunoSEQ multiplex PCR; TCRdb's copy keeps in-frame clones and lacks some. The table includes about 63,000 clones, 89% detected once. This sample is drawn from a study of cytomegalovirus exposure and HLA in healthy donors. Study-level findings and limits: In vitro checks showed that a few CMV-associated chains really do target CMV antigens.

The sequenced sample was PBMCs. The chain is built from TRBV7-9 and TRBJ1-4; D may be TRBD1 (5 bases). This clonotype was sampled from a woman between 18 and 30 years old in good health and CMV-seronegative. The CDR3 nucleotides read TGTGCCAGCAGCCCGGGGGCAACTAATGAAAAACTGTTTTTT. This codes for CASSPGATNEKLFF. Variable domain in full (rest from reference TRBV7-9 and TRBJ1-4): DTGVSQNPRHKITKRGQNVTFRCDPISEHNRLYWYRQTLGQGPEFLTYFQNEAQLEKSRLLSDRFSAERPKGSFSTLEIQRTEQGDSAMYLCASSPGATNEKLFFGSGTQLSVL.